Listed below are T cell receptor beta chains from one sample, sequenced in a study of blood T cell dynamics during melanoma immunotherapy. TCRdb keeps only in-frame clones here, not all; method: immunoSEQ multiplex PCR. This sample yields around 10,000 clones, of which almost 85% are seen a single time; approximately 14% belongs to the top ten. The sequences come from blood, collected from a patient treated with checkpoint blockade. The source is a human donor with melanoma. Both conserved end residues are part of each CDR3. D genes are given only for firm matches. A clone size is listed for some rows: how often the clone was seen (once, few, many), or a class if it is expanded.

TRBJ2-5	-	TRBV15	-	TGTGCCACCAGCAGAGGTTTTGAGACCCAGTACTTC	CATSRGFETQYF
TRBJ1-3	-	TRBV6-9	-	TGTGCCAGCAGTTACGTAGGGGTAGGAAACACCATATATTTT	CASSYVGVGNTIYF
TRBJ2-6	-	TRBV19	-	TGTGCCAGTACCATAGTCAGCTCTGGGGCCAACGTCCTGACTTTC	CASTIVSSGANVLTF
TRBJ2-5	TRBD2	TRBV9	-	TGTGCCAGCAGCGTCGGGGGAGGGGAGACCCAGTACTTC	CASSVGGGETQYF
TRBJ2-7	-	TRBV6-4	-	TGTGCCAGCAGTTACTCGGAGGGCTACGAGCAGTACTTC	CASSYSEGYEQYF
TRBJ2-1	TRBD1	TRBV5-8	-	TGTGCCAGCAGCTTTAGGGACAGGGGAATGGATGAGCAGTTCTTC	CASSFRDRGMDEQFF
TRBJ2-7	-	TRBV27	-	TGTGCCAGCAGTTTATCTTCCTGGGGCTACGAGCAGTACTTC	CASSLSSWGYEQYF
TRBJ1-6	-	TRBV10-3	once	TGTGCCATCAGGGGGGGCAATTCACCCCTCCACTTT	CAIRGGNSPLHF
TRBJ2-7	-	TRBV5-5	once	TGTGCCAGCAGCTTGATCTATCAGGGGGACTTCTACGAGCAGTACTTC	CASSLIYQGDFYEQYF
TRBJ2-5	TRBD1	TRBV5-1	-	TGCGCCAGCAGCTTGGTTGGGACAGATATCCAAGAGACCCAGTACTTC	CASSLVGTDIQETQYF
TRBJ1-1	-	TRBV18	-	TGTGCCAGCTCCTCCTCCGGGAACACTGAAGCTTTCTTT	CASSSSGNTEAFF
TRBJ2-7	-	TRBV7-9	-	TGTGCCAGCAACTCGCCCGATTCCTACGAGCAGTACTTC	CASNSPDSYEQYF